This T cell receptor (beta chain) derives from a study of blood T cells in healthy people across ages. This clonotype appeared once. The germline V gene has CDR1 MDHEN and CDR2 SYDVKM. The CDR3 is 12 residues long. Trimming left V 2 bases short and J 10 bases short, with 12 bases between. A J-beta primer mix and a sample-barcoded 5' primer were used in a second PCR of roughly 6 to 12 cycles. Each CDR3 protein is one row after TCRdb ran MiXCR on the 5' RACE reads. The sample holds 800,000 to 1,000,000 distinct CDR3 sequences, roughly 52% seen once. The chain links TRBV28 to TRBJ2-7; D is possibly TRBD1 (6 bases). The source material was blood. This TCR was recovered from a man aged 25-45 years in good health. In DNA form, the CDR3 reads TGTGCCAGCAGTTTAACAGGGCTTGCCCAGTACTTC. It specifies CASSLTGLAQYF. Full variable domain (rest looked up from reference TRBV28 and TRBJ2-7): DVKVTQSSRYLVKRTGEKVFLECVQDMDHENMFWYRQDPGLGLRLIYFSYDVKMKEKGDIPEGYSVSREKKERFSLILESASTNQTSMYLCASSLTGLAQYFGPGTRLTVT.